A single sample is the source of the 25 T cell receptor beta chains below, sequenced in a study of shared clonotypes between healthy human individuals. Some clones are missing from TCRdb's copy, which holds only in-frame ones; the method was immunoSEQ multiplex PCR. The table has 1,400,000 or so clones, 98% to 99% seen once. The material sequenced was naive CD4+ T cells sorted from blood. Regarding subset: CD45RA+ positively selected. The source is a man under 40 in good health.

This chain connects TRBV11-2 to TRBJ2-1, with TRBD1 identical over 11 bases. With 1 base clipped from V and 3 bases from J, the junction kept 8 bases outside the gene matches. CDR1 SGHAT and CDR2 FQNNGV come from the germline V gene. The CDR3 is 18 amino acids. This CDR3 reads CASSLVSTGTGGYNEQFF. The DNA for the CDR3 is TGTGCCAGCAGCTTAGTTTCCACCGGGACAGGGGGCTACAATGAGCAGTTCTTC. Drawing the rest from reference TRBV11-2 and TRBJ2-1, the complete variable domain is EAGVAQSPRYKIIEKRQSVAFWCNPISGHATLYWYQQILGQGPKLLIQFQNNGVVDDSQLPKDRFSAERLKGVDSTLKIQPAKLEDSAVYLCASSLVSTGTGGYNEQFFGPGTRLTVL.

As concerns this clone: At one end the junction does not follow the germline gene, possibly because of a read error. V usage is TRBV7-7 and J usage is TRBJ2-5; 11 bases align to TRBD2. This CDR3 has 15 residues. Per the germline V gene, CDR1 is SSHAT and CDR2 is FNYEAQ (reference sequence). The CDR3 loop reads CASSFLAGGQETQYF. The DNA of the CDR3 is TGTGCTAGCAGCTTTTTAGCGGGAGGGCAAGAGACCCAGTACTTC.

CDR3 nucleotide sequence: TGTGCCAGCAGTCGGACAGGTGCGAACACTGAAGCTTTCTTT. Protein product: CASSRTGANTEAFF. The genes are TRBV6-4 and TRBJ1-1; 7 bases are a match to TRBD1. The CDR3 is made up of 14 amino acids. Germline V CDR1 and CDR2: MRHNA, SNTAGT. The V gene end was trimmed by 5 bases and the J gene end by 1 base; junction bases not matched to a gene: 4.

The chain links TRBV5-1 to TRBJ2-7; TRBD1 might be the D (5 bases). The CDR3 sequence is 13 residues long. The V gene's germline CDR1 is SGHRS and CDR2 YFSETQ. V was trimmed by 3 bases and J by 5 bases, leaving 12 bases between them. The CDR3 is CASSYRTNNEQYF. CDR3 nucleotide sequence: TGCGCCAGCAGCTACAGGACCAATAACGAGCAGTACTTC.

The rearrangement links TRBV2 to TRBJ1-1, with D possibly TRBD1 on 5 matching bases. Germline CDR1 reads SNHLY; CDR2 reads FYNNEI. The V and J ends lost 7 bases and 5 bases respectively, with 14 bases between them. The CDR3 spans 13 residues. CDR3 bases: TGTGCCAGCACTGAGGGACCCAGTACTGAAGCTTTCTTT. Its protein product is CASTEGPSTEAFF.

The chain couples TRBV2 to TRBJ1-5; D gene ambiguous. The germline V gene encodes CDR1 SNHLY and CDR2 FYNNEI. The CDR3 totals 14 residues. Between the trimmed V and J ends, which lost 1 base and 10 bases, there was a span of 14 bases. In DNA form, the CDR3 reads TGTGCCAGCAGTGAAGGGGAAAGTCGATCCCCCCAGCATTTT. This codes for CASSEGESRSPQHF.

The V gene is TRBV7-2, the J gene TRBJ1-5; 10 positions match TRBD1. The V segment lost 6 bases and the J segment 4 bases; nucleotides outside the gene matches: 6. The CDR3 sequence is 15 residues long. Germline values: CDR1 SGHTA, CDR2 FQGNSA. DNA for the CDR3: TGTGCCAGCAGTCGGGACAGGGGAATAAATCAGCCCCAGCATTTT. Translating it yields CASSRDRGINQPQHF. The full variable domain, completed using reference TRBV7-2 and TRBJ1-5, is GAGVSQSPSNKVTEKGKDVELRCDPISGHTALYWYRQSLGQGLEFLIYFQGNSAPDKSGLPSDRFSAERTGGSVSTLTIQRTQQEDSAVYLCASSRDRGINQPQHFGDGTRLSIL.

The V gene is TRBV30, the J gene TRBJ2-7; a weak D match, TRBD1 (6 bases). CDR3 length: 13 residues. In germline, CDR1 is GTSNPN, CDR2 SVGIG (reference sequence). The V end was cut by 2 bases, the J end by 2 bases, with 10 bases between. The CDR3 DNA follows: TGTGCCTGGAGTTCAGACAGGCCCTACGAGCAGTACTTC. This encodes CAWSSDRPYEQYF.

This chain connects TRBV6-5 to TRBJ2-7, with 8 nucleotides matching TRBD2. The J segment lost 1 base and the V segment lost 5 bases, leaving 4 bases of the junction unmatched. The CDR3 is 14 residues long. From germline, CDR1 is MNHEY and CDR2 SVGAGI. CDR3 in amino acids: CASSRLAKSYEQYF. CDR3 coding DNA: TGTGCCAGCAGTCGACTAGCGAAATCCTACGAGCAGTACTTC.

The chain recombines TRBV18 with TRBJ2-5; D is uncertain. The germline V and J ends were trimmed by 8 bases and 1 base, with 11 bases remaining between them. CDR3 length equals 13 residues. CDR1 and CDR2 from the germline V gene are KGHSH and LQKENI. The CDR3 reads CASGPLGQETQYF. The CDR3 nucleotides read TGTGCCAGCGGACCACTGGGCCAAGAGACCCAGTACTTC.

The chain uses TRBV2 and TRBJ1-5, with D unresolved. The CDR3 sequence is 14 residues long. CDR1 and CDR2 from the germline V gene are SNHLY and FYNNEI. The V gene lost 2 bases and the J gene lost 1 base, with 6 bases spanning the gap. CDR3 bases: TGTGCCAGCAGTGAAAGGTTCAGCAATCAGCCCCAGCATTTT. Amino acids: CASSERFSNQPQHF.

This clone came up once. V gene TRBV28 combines with J gene TRBJ2-1; 8 positions match TRBD2. The CDR3 has 11 residues. From germline, CDR1 is MDHEN and CDR2 SYDVKM. J gave up 9 bases and V 6 bases, and 1 base lay outside the gene matches. CDR3 region: CASRAGAEQFF. CDR3 bases: TGTGCCAGCAGAGCGGGGGCTGAGCAGTTCTTC.

The chain employs TRBV5-1 and TRBJ2-2; TRBD2 agrees at 10 bases. Germline CDR1 and CDR2: SGHRS and YFSETQ. The CDR3 covers 17 residues. V trimming: 4 bases; J trimming: 0 bases; junction bases outside the gene matches: 6. CDR3 bases: TGCGCCAGCAGCCCGAGACTAGCGGGCGCGAACACCGGGGAGCTGTTTTTT. It yields the protein CASSPRLAGANTGELFF.

This clone was seen a single time. The chain combines TRBV28 with TRBJ1-5; 8 bases are a match to TRBD1. The V segment lost 5 bases and the J segment 7 bases; nucleotides outside the gene matches: 7. CDR1 is MDHEN, CDR2 SYDVKM, per germline. This CDR3 contains 14 residues. The CDR3 DNA follows: TGTGCCAGCAGTCTGCAGGGGGCAGGCCAGCCCCAGCATTTT. This codes for CASSLQGAGQPQHF.

This chain joins TRBV28 and TRBJ2-7; 7 bases line up with TRBD1. V trimming: 5 bases; J trimming: 3 bases; junction bases outside the gene matches: 7. This CDR3 is 14 amino acids long. Germline lookup yields CDR1 MDHEN and CDR2 SYDVKM. The CDR3 bases are TGTGCCAGCAGTAAGGGACAGACTTACTACGAGCAGTACTTC. Protein: CASSKGQTYYEQYF.

The rearrangement links TRBV25-1 to TRBJ2-2, with a weak D call TRBD1 (6 bases). V was pared by 8 bases and J by 8 bases, with 9 bases between. This CDR3 is built from 11 residues. Per germline, CDR1 MGHDK and CDR2 SYGVNS. CDR3 in amino acids: CASHGQGELFF. Here the CDR3 DNA reads TGTGCCAGCCACGGACAGGGGGAGCTGTTTTTT.

This chain uses TRBV5-4 with TRBJ1-1; no clear D gene. This CDR3 has 14 amino acids. The V gene lost 1 base and the J gene lost 0 bases, with 7 bases spanning the gap. The germline gives CDR1 SGHNT, CDR2 YYREEE (reference sequence). The CDR3 reads CASSLQQLNTEAFF. The CDR3 bases are TGTGCCAGCAGCTTGCAACAGTTGAACACTGAAGCTTTCTTT.

Concerning this clone: At the DNA level, this CDR3 is encoded by other sequences in the same sample as well. V gene TRBV14 combines with J gene TRBJ2-7; no definite D call. V was pared by 1 base and J by 0 bases, with 7 bases between. The germline V gene encodes CDR1 SGHDN and CDR2 FVKESK. CDR3 length equals 14 residues. The DNA of the CDR3 is TGTGCCAGCAGCCAAGCAGTAGGCTCCTACGAGCAGTACTTC. This encodes CASSQAVGSYEQYF.

The V call is TRBV29-1, the J call TRBJ1-2, with 9 bases lining up with TRBD1. V shed 1 base, J shed 2 bases, and the junction held 8 bases outside the gene matches. The CDR3 covers 16 residues. Germline V gene lookup returns CDR1 SQVTM and CDR2 ANQGSEA. CDR3 residues: CSVEAARQGGNYGYTF. CDR3 DNA sequence: TGCAGCGTTGAAGCGGCCCGACAGGGGGGGAACTATGGCTACACCTTC.

The CDR3: CASSPQSGGTWDGYTF. CDR3 bases: TGCGCCAGCAGCCCCCAGAGTGGGGGGACTTGGGATGGCTACACCTTC. V usage is TRBV5-1 and J usage is TRBJ1-2; D might be TRBD1 (5 bases). Trimming stripped 4 bases from V and 6 bases from J, with 22 bases between. CDR1 and CDR2 from the germline V gene are SGHRS and YFSETQ. CDR3 length equals 16 residues.

The sample holds one count of this clone. V is TRBV13 and J is TRBJ2-3; no reliable D call. Trimming stripped 8 bases from V and 0 bases from J, with 12 bases between. The length of the CDR3 is 14 residues. Germline V gene data show CDR1 as PRHDT and CDR2 as FYEKMQ (reference sequence). CDR3 loop: CASELVGSTDTQYF. CDR3 sequence (DNA): TGTGCCAGCGAGTTAGTGGGTAGCACAGATACGCAGTATTTT.

The chain recombines TRBV6-5 with TRBJ2-5; either TRBD1 or TRBD2 may fit D (6 bases each). This CDR3 has 16 amino acids. Per the germline V gene, CDR1 is MNHEY and CDR2 is SVGAGI. With 0 bases removed from V and 0 bases from J, the gap between germline ends came to 11 bases. As DNA, the CDR3 is TGTGCCAGCAGTTACTCAGGGGGGCAGTACCAAGAGACCCAGTACTTC. This sequence encodes CASSYSGGQYQETQYF.

This chain joins TRBV15 and TRBJ2-1; D is perhaps TRBD1 (5 bases). Germline lookup yields CDR1 LNHNV and CDR2 YYDKDF (reference sequence). This CDR3 has 13 residues. V lost 2 bases and J lost 10, with 12 bases in between. DNA for the CDR3: TGTGCCACCAGCAGATTTCAGGGTGGCGAGCAGTTCTTC. It encodes CATSRFQGGEQFF.

This chain links TRBV28 with TRBJ2-1; D possibly corresponds to TRBD2 (5 bases). The CDR3 consists of 15 residues. Germline lookup yields CDR1 MDHEN and CDR2 SYDVKM. V was pared by 7 bases and J by 0 bases, with 13 bases between. In DNA form, the CDR3 reads TGTGCCAGCACCCTTGGTGGGAGCTCCTACAATGAGCAGTTCTTC. Its translation is CASTLGGSSYNEQFF.

The chain is built from TRBV28 and TRBJ2-7; D call uncertain. V was pared by 2 bases and J by 0 bases, with 14 bases between. This CDR3 contains 16 residues. Germline loops: CDR1 MDHEN, CDR2 SYDVKM. CDR3 sequence reads: CASSLRTSSISYEQYF. Here the CDR3 DNA reads TGTGCCAGCAGTTTACGGACGTCGAGTATCTCCTACGAGCAGTACTTC.